Listed here is a single T cell receptor beta chain. The antigen remains unidentified. The sample comes from a study of vaccination and CD4 T cells after COVID-19. Oncomine TCR Beta short-read sequencing was applied to DNA from cultured CD4+ T cells. Via MiXCR, TCRdb re-called the PCR reads, giving one row per CDR3 protein. The sample records approximately 7,000 distinct CDR3 sequences, approximately 33% being singletons. The V gene lost 6 bases and the J gene lost 4 bases, with 13 bases spanning the gap. CDR1 and CDR2 from the germline V gene are DFQATT and SNEGSKA (reference sequence). The CDR3 has 14 amino acids. Treatment: roughly 11-day PBMC culture with coronavirus spike peptide pools or control peptides (ViraFEST assay). Collection of the unexposed donor's CD4+ T cells took place before the COVID-19 pandemic (2011-2018).

J is TRBJ2-6 and V is TRBV20-1; unclear D gene. The source is a human donor in good health. The specimen sequenced was CD4+ T cells from blood, cultured in vitro. CDR3 loop: CSAPPRVGANVLTF. CDR3 nucleotide sequence: TGCAGTGCCCCTCCCCGGGTGGGGGCCAACGTCCTGACTTTC.